This TCR beta chain was captured by sequencing in a study of T cell responses to AZD1222 COVID-19 vaccine. Study outcomes and limitations: Among the donors, most were white British and more were female, and clonal diversity was possibly underestimated.

This clone has a single count. Its matching antigen is unknown. Produced via immunoSEQ multiplex PCR; TCRdb's table is partial and in-frame only. The sample shows under 150,000 clones, roughly 89% of them seen only once. It was second doses at about 4 or about 12 weeks that were pooled. The sequenced sample was peripheral blood, obtained 28 days after the second AZD1222 dose. This clonotype was sampled from an adult who received the AZD1222 COVID-19 vaccine.

DNA for the CDR3: TGTGCCAGCTCACCCCCCGGGACAGGGGCCTACGAGCAGTACTTC. Its translation is CASSPPGTGAYEQYF. The chain couples TRBV18 to TRBJ2-7; 10 bases match TRBD1. Germline V gives CDR1 KGHSH, CDR2 LQKENI. The V and J ends lost 3 bases and 2 bases, in that order; junction bases with no gene match: 4. CDR3 size: 15 residues.